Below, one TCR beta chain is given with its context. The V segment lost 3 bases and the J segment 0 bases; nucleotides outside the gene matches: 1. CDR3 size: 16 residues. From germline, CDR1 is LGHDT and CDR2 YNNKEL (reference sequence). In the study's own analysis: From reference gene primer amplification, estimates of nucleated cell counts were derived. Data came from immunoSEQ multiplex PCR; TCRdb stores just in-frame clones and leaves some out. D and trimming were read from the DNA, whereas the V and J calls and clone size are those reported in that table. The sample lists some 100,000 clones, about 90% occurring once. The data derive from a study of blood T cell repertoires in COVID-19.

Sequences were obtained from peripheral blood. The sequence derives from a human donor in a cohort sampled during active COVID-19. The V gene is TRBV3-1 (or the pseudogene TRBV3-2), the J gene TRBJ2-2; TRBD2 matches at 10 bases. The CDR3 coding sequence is TGTGCCAGCAGCCACCTAGCGGGGGCGAACACCGGGGAGCTGTTTTTT. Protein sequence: CASSHLAGANTGELFF.